The clone carrying this T cell receptor (beta chain) was recorded at least ten times. The record originates from a study of T cells in Graves' hyperthyroidism and ophthalmopathy. It was RNA transcripts that yielded the amplified TCR beta CDR3 regions. A first-round RT-PCR of the TCR CDR3 used the HTBI primer set. In TCRdb, the multiplex PCR reads were re-called with MiXCR into one record per CDR3 protein. Of over 500,000 distinct CDR3 sequences detected, approximately 15% appear once; the ten largest clones hold approximately 13%. Germline CDR1 reads SNHLY; CDR2 reads FYNNEI. This CDR3 is 14 amino acids long. The ends were cut back, 4 bases at V and 3 bases at J, with 10 bases in the middle. It was around 10 ml of fresh peripheral blood that supplied the PBMCs.

This sequence joins TRBV2 and TRBJ1-5, with D unresolved. This receptor was taken from a woman in her forties with Graves' hyperthyroidism. Specimen: blood. The CDR3 DNA is TGTGCCAGCAGTGTGGTTGCGGACAATCAGCCCCAGCATTTT. It yields the protein CASSVVADNQPQHF.